The next 17 T cell receptor beta chains were all read from a single sample in a study of PD-1 blockade in classical Hodgkin lymphoma. Each patient's relapse followed autologous stem cell transplantation, and brentuximab vedotin exposure varied. This table comes from immunoSEQ multiplex PCR, and its TCRdb copy is limited to in-frame clones, with some not included. The sample consists of under 80,000 clones, 60% to 80% of them appearing once. The sequences come from peripheral blood mononuclear cells (PBMCs), collected before the second cycle of nivolumab. Every receptor here comes from a human donor with classical Hodgkin lymphoma.

This clone has just a few counts. V usage is TRBV10-3 and J usage is TRBJ1-1; 7 bases align to TRBD1. Germline loops: CDR1 ENHRY, CDR2 SYGVKD. The CDR3 covers 14 residues. With V trimmed by 6 bases and J by 3 bases, 7 bases remained unmatched. CDR3 residues: CAISGTATDTEAFF. The CDR3 DNA sequence: TGTGCCATCAGCGGGACAGCTACGGACACTGAAGCTTTCTTT.

V is TRBV18 and J is TRBJ2-4; 12 bases agree with TRBD2. This CDR3 contains 15 residues. The V gene's germline CDR1 is KGHSH and CDR2 LQKENI. J was trimmed by 5 bases and V by 6 bases; bases with no gene match: 5. CDR3 region: CASSQLAGGENIQYF. The CDR3 DNA is TGTGCCAGCTCGCAGCTAGCGGGAGGGGAAAACATTCAGTACTTC.

The chain combines TRBV30 with TRBJ2-7; no firm D call. Germline lookup yields CDR1 GTSNPN and CDR2 SVGIG (reference sequence). V lost 5 bases and J lost 0, with 8 bases in between. This CDR3 contains 12 residues. The CDR3 protein is CAWGGPSYEQYF. In DNA, the CDR3 is TGTGCCTGGGGCGGCCCCTCCTACGAGCAGTACTTC.

The J gene is TRBJ1-5, the V gene TRBV7-9; 7 nucleotides agree with TRBD1. Trimming took 3 bases from V and 15 from J; bases not matched to a gene: 14. From germline, CDR1 is SEHNR and CDR2 FQNEAQ (reference sequence). This CDR3 is built from 14 residues. This chain's CDR3 is CASSFPFGTAALHF. CDR3 nucleotide sequence: TGTGCCAGCAGCTTTCCCTTTGGGACAGCTGCTTTGCATTTT.

This clone was seen only a few times. The chain links TRBV2 to TRBJ2-2, with a tentative D call TRBD1 (6 bases). CDR1 and CDR2 (germline): SNHLY, FYNNEI. CDR3 size: 14 residues. Trimming pared 4 bases from V and 1 base from J, leaving 7 bases between. The CDR3 bases are TGTGCCAGCAGTGGGACAGAGAACACCGGGGAGCTGTTTTTT. It yields the protein CASSGTENTGELFF.

CDR3 bases: TGTGCCAGCATCCATAGGGCAGATTCTGGAAACACCATATATTTT. Its translation is CASIHRADSGNTIYF. V and J are TRBV6-5 and TRBJ1-3; D is unresolved. In germline, CDR1 is MNHEY, CDR2 SVGAGI. CDR3 size: 15 residues. The V and J ends lost 7 bases and 1 base respectively, with 14 bases between them.

The rearrangement links TRBV14 to TRBJ1-6; D possibly corresponds to TRBD1 (5 bases). The germline CDR1 and CDR2 sequences are SGHDN and FVKESK. This CDR3 has 14 residues. Trimming stripped 4 bases from V and 10 bases from J, with 14 bases between. CDR3 DNA: TGTGCCAGCAGCCCCCCGGGACCGAGATCACCCCTCCACTTT. Amino acids: CASSPPGPRSPLHF.

This chain uses TRBV19 with TRBJ1-1; no firm D call. Germline-derived CDR1 and CDR2 are LNHDA and SQIVND (reference sequence). Trimming pared 3 bases from V and 1 base from J, leaving 12 bases between. The CDR3 is made up of 15 amino acids. DNA of the CDR3: TGTGCCAGTAGTATTACTGTCGAGTCGAACACTGAAGCTTTCTTT. Translation: CASSITVESNTEAFF.

This clone occurred once. The V gene is TRBV7-2, the J gene TRBJ2-7; D remains ambiguous. Trimming stripped 1 base from V and 2 bases from J, with 6 bases between. The CDR3 runs to 13 residues. CDR1 is SGHTA, CDR2 FQGNSA, per germline. CDR3 in DNA: TGTGCCAGCAGCTTAGAGATGGCCTACGAGCAGTACTTC. It encodes CASSLEMAYEQYF.

This clone has just a few counts. The chain is built from TRBV9 and TRBJ2-1; possible D gene TRBD2, 6 bases. Germline lookup yields CDR1 SGDLS and CDR2 YYNGEE. V was clipped by 0 bases and J by 2 bases, with 6 bases between them. The CDR3 is 14 amino acids. CDR3 DNA: TGTGCCAGCAGCGTAGCGGGAGCCTACAATGAGCAGTTCTTC. It encodes CASSVAGAYNEQFF.

The chain carries TRBV5-6 and TRBJ1-2; 8 nucleotides match TRBD1. Germline V lookup: CDR1 SGHDT, CDR2 YYEEEE. V lost 0 bases to trimming and J lost 4 bases; unmatched junction nucleotides: 11. The CDR3 is made up of 17 amino acids. CDR3 amino acids: CASSLERGQDAFYGYTF. DNA for the CDR3: TGTGCCAGCAGCTTGGAGAGGGGACAGGACGCTTTCTATGGCTACACCTTC.

J is TRBJ1-5 and V is TRBV11-2; a possible D gene is TRBD1 (6 bases). The CDR3 extends over 14 amino acids. Germline CDR1 is SGHAT and CDR2 is FQNNGV. V was trimmed by 5 bases and J by 4 bases, leaving 12 bases between them. Here the CDR3 DNA reads TGTGCCAGCAGCCGCGACAGGATTAATCAGCCCCAGCATTTT. It codes for CASSRDRINQPQHF. The variable domain in full, with the rest retrieved from reference TRBV11-2 and TRBJ1-5, is EAGVAQSPRYKIIEKRQSVAFWCNPISGHATLYWYQQILGQGPKLLIQFQNNGVVDDSQLPKDRFSAERLKGVDSTLKIQPAKLEDSAVYLCASSRDRINQPQHFGDGTRLSIL.

The chain carries TRBV7-9 and TRBJ1-2, with no clear D. The germline V gene has CDR1 SEHNR and CDR2 FQNEAQ (reference sequence). There are 14 residues in the CDR3. V was clipped by 2 bases and J by 3 bases, with 10 bases between them. CDR3 residues: CASSLKGSDYGYTF. The CDR3 bases are TGTGCCAGCAGCTTAAAAGGGTCGGACTATGGCTACACCTTC.

This rearrangement joins TRBV5-8 to TRBJ2-6; D is possibly TRBD1 (6 bases). This CDR3 is built from 15 residues. The V gene lost 7 bases and the J gene lost 2 bases, with 13 bases spanning the gap. CDR1 SGHTS and CDR2 YDEGEE come from the germline V gene. Written as DNA, the CDR3 is TGTGCCAGCGGCAACAGGGTGACTGGGGCCAACGTCCTGACTTTC. Translation gives CASGNRVTGANVLTF.

This chain connects TRBV5-1 to TRBJ1-1, with D uncertain. CDR3 length: 16 amino acids. In germline, CDR1 is SGHRS, CDR2 YFSETQ. Trimming cost V 0 bases and J 2 bases, with 14 bases left between them. CDR3 amino acids: CASSLAGFLLNTEAFF. The DNA of the CDR3 is TGCGCCAGCAGCTTGGCGGGGTTCTTGCTAAACACTGAAGCTTTCTTT.

The rearrangement links TRBV2 to TRBJ2-1; a possible D gene is TRBD2 (5 bases). The CDR3 spans 11 residues. Looked up from germline, CDR1 is SNHLY and CDR2 is FYNNEI. Deletions cut 6 bases from V and 9 bases from J, with 9 bases between. CDR3: CASSSAGEQFF. DNA of the CDR3: TGTGCCAGCAGCTCCGCGGGTGAGCAGTTCTTC.

Comment on this clone: Other DNA sequences in the sample encode the same CDR3. This sequence joins TRBV2 and TRBJ1-6, with 10 bases that match TRBD1. V gave up 7 bases and J gave up 9 bases; unmatched junction bases: 9. The CDR3 is 15 residues long. Germline lookup yields CDR1 SNHLY and CDR2 FYNNEI. This chain's CDR3 is CASILRDRGISPLHF. CDR3 nucleotide sequence: TGTGCCAGCATTCTCCGGGACAGGGGTATTTCACCCCTCCACTTT.